One sample yielded the 7 T cell receptor beta chains listed below, sequenced in a study of T-cell reconstitution after alpha-beta-depleted transplantation in children listed by TCRdb under 2016. Explained via the paper, the treatment or condition label denotes: allogeneic hematopoietic cell transplantation with graft depleted of TCRalphabeta T cells and CD19 B cells. Libraries were constructed by PCR. Reads for this sample came from an Illumina HiSeq 2500. Molecular barcoding was employed in the preparation of TCR libraries, with unique molecular identifiers being used to normalize TCRbeta repertoire quantification. The public sequencing data were trimmed at Q25 with fastp and processed into clonotypes with MiXCR by TCRdb, which kept only in-frame beta chains. Rows are combined by CDR3 protein, so each entry shows the most common genes and DNA. This sample holds 250,000 to 350,000 distinct CDR3 sequences; 23% were observed only once. The top ten constitute approximately 11% of the sample.

The sample consisted of PBMCs, mostly from graft donor cells, taken 180 days after TCRalphabeta/CD19-depleted stem cell transplant. Receptor source: a male patient younger than 18 who had a stem cell transplant for acute lymphoblastic leukemia, so the T cells may come from the graft donor.

The chain links TRBV5-1 to TRBJ2-1, with 13 bases that match TRBD2. Per the germline V gene, CDR1 is SGHRS and CDR2 is YFSETQ. CDR3 size: 17 residues. Trimming at V came to 5 bases and at J to 8 bases, leaving 13 bases not matched to a gene. The CDR3 DNA follows: TGCGCCAGCAGACGAAGGGGACTAGCGGGATCCCGCGATGAGCAGTTCTTC. Translating gives CASRRRGLAGSRDEQFF.

This clonotype was picked up many times. This chain uses TRBV7-8 with TRBJ1-5, with a tentative D call TRBD1 (6 bases). CDR3 length equals 15 residues. V was pared by 1 base and J by 0 bases, with 7 bases between. In germline, CDR1 is SGHVS, CDR2 FQNEAQ. The CDR3 sequence is CASSLGGLSNQPQHF. DNA for the CDR3: TGTGCCAGCAGCTTAGGGGGGCTTAGCAATCAGCCCCAGCATTTT. The variable domain in full, completed from reference TRBV7-8 and TRBJ1-5, reads GAGVSQSPRYKVAKRGQDVALRCDPISGHVSLFWYQQALGQGPEFLTYFQNEAQLDKSGLPSDRFFAERPEGSVSTLKIQRTQQEDSAVYLCASSLGGLSNQPQHFGDGTRLSIL.

This clonotype was seen only a few times. V usage is TRBV20-1 and J usage is TRBJ2-1; D gene unclear. Trimming took 0 bases from V and 1 from J, leaving 22 bases between them. The CDR3 is 19 amino acids. CDR1 and CDR2 from the germline V gene are DFQATT and SNEGSKA (reference sequence). In nucleotides, the CDR3 is TGCAGTGCTAGAGATAGTAGTGCGACTCCACCTCTATCCTACAATGAGCAGTTCTTC. Encoded protein: CSARDSSATPPLSYNEQFF.

The rearrangement joins TRBV7-8 to TRBJ1-1; 7 nucleotides line up with TRBD1. Germline values: CDR1 SGHVS, CDR2 FQNEAQ. V dropped 3 bases and J dropped 2; count of bases not matched to a gene: 12. CDR3 length: 17 residues. CDR3 DNA: TGTGCCAGCAGCTTGCGGACAGGTTATATTGGCAACACTGAAGCTTTCTTT. It specifies CASSLRTGYIGNTEAFF.

The rearrangement uses TRBV5-8 and TRBJ2-2; the match to TRBD2 covers 10 bases. CDR1 and CDR2 (germline): SGHTS, YDEGEE. The CDR3 sequence is 17 residues long. V shed 4 bases and J 8 bases; nucleotides not matched to a gene: 14. CDR3 in DNA: TGTGCCAGCAGCCGACCAAGCGGGAGGGCCCTCCGAGGGGAGCTGTTTTTT. It translates to CASSRPSGRALRGELFF.

This chain joins TRBV29-1 and TRBJ2-7; 8 bases match TRBD1. The length of the CDR3 is 14 residues. CDR1 is SQVTM and CDR2 is ANQGSEA in the germline V gene. With V trimmed by 4 bases and J by 0 bases, 5 bases remained unmatched. CDR3 amino acids: CSVGTGGSSYEQYF. The CDR3 bases are TGCAGCGTTGGTACAGGGGGGAGCTCCTACGAGCAGTACTTC.

This chain links TRBV24-1 with TRBJ1-2, with 9 bases that match TRBD1. The germline V gene has CDR1 KGHDR and CDR2 SFDVKD. V lost 9 bases, J lost 7 bases, and 5 bases stayed unmatched. The CDR3 is 12 amino acids. Written as DNA, the CDR3 is TGTGCCACCGCCCGGACAGGGGCTGGCTACACCTTC. It yields the protein CATARTGAGYTF.